The 10 T cell receptor beta chains below come from one sample, sequenced in a study of glioma-infiltrating T cells after dendritic cell vaccination. Generated by immunoSEQ multiplex PCR, the TCRdb table keeps only in-frame clones and is missing some. In the table there are 80,000 to 100,000 clones, 79% of which are singletons. The material sequenced was blood, taken before dendritic cell vaccination. Receptors were obtained from a human donor with glioblastoma.

This chain's CDR3 is CATQTGDVNQPQHF. The CDR3 DNA reads as TGTGCCACCCAGACAGGGGATGTCAATCAGCCCCAGCATTTT. This chain uses TRBV2 with TRBJ1-5; TRBD1 agrees at 8 bases. The CDR3 covers 14 residues. With V trimmed by 10 bases and J by 3 bases, 8 bases remained unmatched. The germline V gene encodes CDR1 SNHLY and CDR2 FYNNEI.

The chain has TRBV30 and TRBJ1-6, with 7 bases aligning to TRBD1. CDR1 and CDR2 (germline): GTSNPN, SVGIG (reference sequence). V lost 1 base, J lost 7 bases, and 1 base stayed unmatched. The CDR3 runs to 13 residues. The CDR3 nucleotides read TGTGCCTGGAGTGAGGGGGCGAATTCACCCCTCCACTTT. This codes for CAWSEGANSPLHF.

V gene TRBV7-6 combines with J gene TRBJ1-5; a possible D gene is TRBD1 (5 bases). Germline loops: CDR1 SGHVS, CDR2 FNYEAQ. The CDR3 runs to 15 residues. V was pared by 1 base and J by 6 bases, with 13 bases between. CDR3 sequence reads: CASSLGGGVGQPQHF. The CDR3, as DNA: TGTGCCAGCAGCTTAGGGGGAGGGGTTGGTCAGCCCCAGCATTTT.

The V and J genes are TRBV5-8 and TRBJ1-4; D may be TRBD1 (6 bases). V dropped 4 bases and J dropped 5 bases, with 18 bases sitting between them. Germline V gives CDR1 SGHTS, CDR2 YDEGEE. The CDR3 runs to 16 residues. This chain's CDR3 is CASSRRVTGPNEKLFF. The CDR3 coding sequence is TGTGCCAGCAGCCGACGAGTGACAGGTCCGAATGAAAAACTGTTTTTT.

A few counts support this clone. The chain carries TRBV19 and TRBJ1-4; 7 bases are shared with TRBD1. CDR1 is LNHDA and CDR2 is SQIVND in the germline V gene (reference sequence). The junction had 6 bases not matched to a gene; V was cut back by 6 bases and J by 2 bases. This CDR3 spans 15 amino acids. CDR3 region: CASSNRGVTNEKLFF. The CDR3 DNA reads as TGTGCCAGTAGCAACAGGGGAGTCACTAATGAAAAACTGTTTTTT.

V gene TRBV4-1 combines with J gene TRBJ2-7, with 7 bases aligning to TRBD1. CDR1 is MGHRA and CDR2 is YSYEKL in the germline V gene. This CDR3 contains 13 residues. V lost 5 bases, J lost 5 bases, and 6 bases stayed unmatched. For the CDR3, the DNA is TGCGCCAGCAGCAGGACAGGTCGGGACGAGCAGTACTTC. Translated: CASSRTGRDEQYF.

The CDR3 nucleotides are TGCGCCAGCAGCGGTGGACAGGGACCTTGGTACAATGAGCAGTTCTTC. Encoded protein: CASSGGQGPWYNEQFF. This chain connects TRBV5-1 to TRBJ2-1; 8 bases align to TRBD1. The V and J ends lost 4 bases and 4 bases, in that order; junction bases with no gene match: 10. The CDR3 totals 16 residues. Germline V gene lookup returns CDR1 SGHRS and CDR2 YFSETQ.

This clone was seen more than once but under ten times. The chain combines TRBV5-1 with TRBJ1-2; 9 nucleotides line up with TRBD1. Germline V gives CDR1 SGHRS, CDR2 YFSETQ. This CDR3 is 15 amino acids long. V lost 0 bases to trimming and J lost 2 bases; unmatched junction nucleotides: 2. Written as DNA, the CDR3 is TGCGCCAGCAGCTTGGCCGGGACAGGGAACTATGGCTACACCTTC. Protein: CASSLAGTGNYGYTF.

This chain's CDR3 is CASSLVLAGVGLDTQYF. The CDR3 bases are TGCGCCAGCAGCTTGGTTCTAGCGGGAGTGGGATTAGATACGCAGTATTTT. V usage is TRBV5-1 and J usage is TRBJ2-3, with 10 positions matching TRBD2. With V trimmed by 0 bases and J by 5 bases, 9 bases remained unmatched. This CDR3 is built from 17 residues. CDR1 and CDR2 (germline): SGHRS, YFSETQ.

This clone was recorded once. J is TRBJ1-4 and V is TRBV4-2, with 10 bases that match TRBD1. Trimming removed 0 bases from V and 8 bases from J; junction bases left unmatched: 6. This CDR3 region has 16 residues. Germline lookup yields CDR1 LGHNA and CDR2 YNFKEQ. CDR3 residues: CASSQEGGQGNEKLFF. CDR3 nucleotides: TGTGCCAGCAGCCAAGAGGGGGGACAGGGGAACGAAAAACTGTTTTTT.